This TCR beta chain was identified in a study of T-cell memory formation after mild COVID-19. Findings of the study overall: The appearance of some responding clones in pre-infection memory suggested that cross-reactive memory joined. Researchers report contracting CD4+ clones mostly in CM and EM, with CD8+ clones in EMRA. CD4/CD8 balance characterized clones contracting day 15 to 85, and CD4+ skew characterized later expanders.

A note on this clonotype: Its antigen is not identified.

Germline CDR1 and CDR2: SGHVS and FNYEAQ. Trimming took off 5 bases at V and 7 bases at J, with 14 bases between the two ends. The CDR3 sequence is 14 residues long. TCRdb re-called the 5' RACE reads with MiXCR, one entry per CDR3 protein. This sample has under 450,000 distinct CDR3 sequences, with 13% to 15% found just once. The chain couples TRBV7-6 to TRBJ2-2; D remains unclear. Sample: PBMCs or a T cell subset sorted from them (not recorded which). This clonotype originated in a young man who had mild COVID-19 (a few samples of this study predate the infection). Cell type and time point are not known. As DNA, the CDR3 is TGTGCCAGCAGCGCGGCGCCCGGCATCGGGGAGCTGTTTTTT. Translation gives CASSAAPGIGELFF.